The 9 T cell receptor beta chains given below trace back to one sample, sequenced in a study of cytomegalovirus exposure and HLA in healthy donors. Both 60 Vbeta primers and 13 Jbeta primers went into the PCR. Generated by immunoSEQ multiplex PCR, the TCRdb table keeps only in-frame clones and is missing some. Of over 150,000 clones detected, about 86% appear once; the ten largest clones hold about 2.2%. The sequencing sample was made of PBMCs. All receptors derive from a woman aged 30 to 39 in good health and CMV-seronegative.

The rearrangement uses TRBV6-1 and TRBJ1-6; the D gene is possibly TRBD1 (5 bases). This CDR3 has 13 residues. CDR1 and CDR2 from the germline V gene are MNHNS and SASEGT. Trimming removed 4 bases from V and 9 bases from J, with 10 bases in between. CDR3 loop: CASSAPGFSPLHF. In DNA, the CDR3 is TGTGCCAGCAGTGCACCAGGGTTTTCACCCCTCCACTTT.

This chain connects TRBV11-2 to TRBJ2-7; 7 nucleotides align to TRBD1. The germline V gene has CDR1 SGHAT and CDR2 FQNNGV. J lost 7 bases, V lost 4 bases, and 19 bases had no gene match. CDR3 length equals 17 residues. Written as DNA, the CDR3 is TGTGCCAGCAGCTCGATTAGGGGTGGGACAGCTGCCAAGGAGCAGTACTTC. Translating it yields CASSSIRGGTAAKEQYF.

This chain links TRBV6-5 with TRBJ1-1; D gene unclear. In germline, CDR1 is MNHEY, CDR2 SVGAGI. The CDR3 consists of 15 residues. Trimming removed 0 bases from V and 1 base from J, with 9 bases in between. CDR3 region: CASSYSPGPNTEAFF. The CDR3 DNA reads TGTGCCAGCAGTTACTCCCCGGGTCCGAACACTGAAGCTTTCTTT.

The chain combines TRBV7-2 with TRBJ1-2; the match to TRBD1 covers 7 bases. CDR1 SGHTA and CDR2 FQGNSA come from the germline V gene. V shed 5 bases, J shed 0 bases, and the junction held 6 bases outside the gene matches. The CDR3 contains 15 residues. DNA of the CDR3: TGTGCCAGCAGCCCTAGACAGGGCGCTAACTATGGCTACACCTTC. The encoded protein is CASSPRQGANYGYTF. The whole variable domain, remainder taken from reference TRBV7-2 and TRBJ1-2, is GAGVSQSPSNKVTEKGKDVELRCDPISGHTALYWYRQSLGQGLEFLIYFQGNSAPDKSGLPSDRFSAERTGGSVSTLTIQRTQQEDSAVYLCASSPRQGANYGYTFGSGTRLTVV.

The chain employs TRBV5-3 and TRBJ2-7, with 7 bases matching TRBD1. TRBV5-3 is marked as an open reading frame, function uncertain. V lost 5 bases, J lost 2 bases, and 4 bases stayed unmatched. The CDR3 length is 13 residues. In DNA, the CDR3 is TGTGCCAGAAGATTGACAGGGACCTACGAGCAGTACTTC. Protein sequence: CARRLTGTYEQYF.

The chain joins TRBV6-5 to TRBJ1-6; D not certain. Trimming stripped 2 bases from V and 3 bases from J, with 8 bases between. CDR3 length equals 15 residues. Germline values: CDR1 MNHEY, CDR2 SVGAGI. CDR3 protein: CASSYGGSYNSPLHF. CDR3 nucleotide sequence: TGTGCCAGCAGTTACGGCGGAAGCTATAATTCACCCCTCCACTTT.

The genes are TRBV4-3 and TRBJ1-1, with 7 bases matching TRBD1. The ends lost 1 base at V and 1 base at J; junction bases unmatched: 9. This CDR3 has 17 amino acids. In germline, CDR1 is LGHNA, CDR2 YSLEER. The CDR3 sequence is CASSQAIGQVGNTEAFF. The CDR3 DNA reads as TGCGCCAGCAGCCAAGCCATCGGACAGGTGGGGAACACTGAAGCTTTCTTT.

In this sample, this clone turned up a few times. The chain couples TRBV6-1 to TRBJ2-5; a possible D gene is TRBD1 (6 bases). Trimming removed 7 bases at V and 3 bases at J, with 15 bases between. The CDR3 is 14 amino acids. CDR1 is MNHNS, CDR2 SASEGT, per germline. The CDR3 DNA follows: TGTGCCAGCACGCCTAGGACAGCTAAAGAGACCCAGTACTTC. Its translation: CASTPRTAKETQYF.

This chain links TRBV5-1 with TRBJ2-1; D is perhaps TRBD1 (5 bases). Germline CDR1 SGHRS, CDR2 YFSETQ. The V end was cut by 1 base, the J end by 5 bases, with 16 bases between. The CDR3 is 16 residues long. CDR3 residues: CASSLLSQGTHNEQFF. The CDR3 nucleotides read TGCGCCAGCAGCTTGTTATCGCAGGGAACCCACAATGAGCAGTTCTTC.